These 25 T cell receptor beta chains share one sample of origin, sequenced in a study of cytomegalovirus exposure and HLA in healthy donors. Only in-frame clones appear in the TCRdb table, and some are missing; sequencing was by immunoSEQ multiplex PCR. The data show approximately 280,000 clones, 80% to 90% seen once. The sequencing sample was made of PBMCs. The receptors shown here come from a woman aged 18-35 years in good health and CMV-seronegative.

The CDR3 nucleotides read TGTGCCTGGAGTCAAACCGGGACAGCGACGCGAAAAGCTTTCTTT. It specifies CAWSQTGTATRKAFF. The rearrangement joins TRBV30 to TRBJ1-1, with 7 bases that match TRBD1. Losses at the gene ends were 2 bases for V and 9 bases for J; bases not matched to a gene: 15. Per germline, CDR1 GTSNPN and CDR2 SVGIG (reference sequence). The CDR3 has 15 amino acids.

The rearrangement links TRBV29-1 to TRBJ2-2, with 7 bases matching TRBD2. With 4 bases clipped from V and 2 bases from J, the junction kept 10 bases outside the gene matches. CDR1 is SQVTM and CDR2 is ANQGSEA in the germline V gene. CDR3 length: 16 residues. The CDR3 reads CSVAKLGLPNTGELFF. The CDR3 DNA reads TGCAGCGTTGCGAAGTTGGGACTACCTAACACCGGGGAGCTGTTTTTT.

The V and J genes are TRBV7-2 and TRBJ2-2, with 9 bases matching TRBD2. CDR3 size: 19 residues. Losses at the gene ends were 2 bases for V and 4 bases for J; bases not matched to a gene: 14. Germline CDR1 is SGHTA and CDR2 is FQGNSA. The DNA for the CDR3 is TGTGCCAGCAGCTTAAGATGGGCGGGAGGGCATTACCGCACCGGGGAGCTGTTTTTT. Translation gives CASSLRWAGGHYRTGELFF.

The rearrangement links TRBV6-5 to TRBJ1-2, with a tentative D call TRBD1 (5 bases). Trimming removed 5 bases from V and 5 bases from J, with 12 bases in between. The CDR3 spans 13 residues. The germline V gene encodes CDR1 MNHEY and CDR2 SVGAGI. Here the CDR3 reads CASSRTREYGYTF. Here the CDR3 DNA reads TGTGCCAGCAGTAGGACCAGGGAATATGGCTACACCTTC.

V usage is TRBV4-3 and J usage is TRBJ1-4; 7 bases fit TRBD1. Germline assignment: CDR1 LGHNA and CDR2 YSLEER. CDR3 length equals 15 residues. V dropped 5 bases and J dropped 2; count of bases not matched to a gene: 5. CDR3 region: CASSIGTATNEKLFF. The CDR3 DNA reads as TGCGCCAGCAGCATCGGGACAGCGACTAATGAAAAACTGTTTTTT.

CDR3 bases: TGTGCCTGGACGCAATACAGGGTTAAGTATGGCTACACCTTC. As protein: CAWTQYRVKYGYTF. This chain uses TRBV30 with TRBJ1-2; weak D call: TRBD1 (6 bases). The CDR3 has 14 amino acids. The V gene lost 4 bases and the J gene lost 5 bases, with 17 bases spanning the gap. CDR1 GTSNPN and CDR2 SVGIG come from the germline V gene (reference sequence).

This sequence joins TRBV19 and TRBJ2-7, with 14 bases matching TRBD2. Germline CDR1 reads LNHDA; CDR2 reads SQIVND (reference sequence). V shed 10 bases, J shed 6 bases, and the junction held 8 bases outside the gene matches. The CDR3 runs to 14 residues. CDR3 protein: CATGLAGAGTEQYF. CDR3 bases: TGTGCCACGGGACTAGCGGGAGCGGGGACCGAGCAGTACTTC.

This chain connects TRBV18 to TRBJ1-5; TRBD1 might be the D (5 bases). V dropped 2 bases and J dropped 3 bases, with 11 bases sitting between them. Germline V lookup: CDR1 KGHSH, CDR2 LQKENI. The CDR3 is 15 amino acids. The CDR3 DNA sequence: TGTGCCAGCTCACCAGATTCAGGGTCCAATCAGCCCCAGCATTTT. This codes for CASSPDSGSNQPQHF.

The rearrangement joins TRBV4-1 to TRBJ2-1; D is undetermined. Germline V gene lookup returns CDR1 MGHRA and CDR2 YSYEKL. The CDR3 spans 12 residues. V lost 1 base to trimming and J lost 10 bases, with 8 bases between them. CDR3 sequence reads: CASSQVQAEQFF. The CDR3 nucleotides are TGCGCCAGCAGCCAAGTCCAAGCGGAGCAGTTCTTC.

This clone came up a few times. The V gene is TRBV30, the J gene TRBJ2-4; 9 bases are a match to TRBD2. Trimming took 4 bases from V and 7 from J; bases not matched to a gene: 8. The CDR3 sequence is 14 residues long. CDR1 and CDR2 from the germline V gene are GTSNPN and SVGIG (reference sequence). DNA for the CDR3: TGTGCCTGGACATTTGGAGCGGGAGGTAACATTCAGTACTTC. As protein: CAWTFGAGGNIQYF.

The chain employs TRBV18 and TRBJ2-5, with 10 bases identical to TRBD2. Germline V gene sequence: CDR1 KGHSH, CDR2 LQKENI. Trimming took 5 bases from V and 5 from J; bases not matched to a gene: 8. The length of the CDR3 is 15 residues. For the CDR3, the DNA is TGTGCCAGCTCAGGCGATTTAGCGGGAGGCGAGACCCAGTACTTC. Encoded protein: CASSGDLAGGETQYF.

The CDR3 DNA reads as TGTGCCAGCAGTCAACAGGGATTCGTTGAAGCTTTCTTT. Translation: CASSQQGFVEAFF. The chain is built from TRBV6-5 and TRBJ1-1; a weak D match, TRBD1 (6 bases). V shed 5 bases and J shed 7 bases, with 14 bases lying between them. Germline V gene data show CDR1 as MNHEY and CDR2 as SVGAGI. The CDR3 totals 13 residues.

The chain combines TRBV7-8 with TRBJ2-7, with 7 bases that match TRBD2. With V trimmed by 5 bases and J by 2 bases, 6 bases remained unmatched. The CDR3 sequence is 14 residues long. CDR1 is SGHVS and CDR2 is FQNEAQ in the germline V gene. CDR3 DNA: TGTGCCAGCAGCCTGCGGGGAGGGGCCTACGAGCAGTACTTC. This codes for CASSLRGGAYEQYF.

A single count supports this clone. Here the CDR3 reads CASRETVRGNTEAFF. The CDR3 DNA reads as TGTGCCAGCAGAGAGACAGTTCGCGGAAACACTGAAGCTTTCTTT. The chain links TRBV5-4 to TRBJ1-1; possible D gene TRBD1, 5 bases. Germline-derived CDR1 and CDR2 are SGHNT and YYREEE (reference sequence). This CDR3 has 15 residues. The ends were cut back, 5 bases at V and 2 bases at J, with 16 bases in the middle.

The gene calls are TRBV9 and TRBJ2-2; TRBD1 agrees at 9 bases. This CDR3 comprises 16 residues. The V gene end was trimmed by 4 bases and the J gene end by 10 bases; junction bases not matched to a gene: 14. From germline, CDR1 is SGDLS and CDR2 YYNGEE. This CDR3 is CASSPLRDRAFEELFF. The DNA for the CDR3 is TGTGCCAGCAGCCCGCTCCGGGACAGGGCCTTCGAGGAGCTGTTTTTT.

The CDR3 bases are TGTGCCAGCAGCTCCCCGAGTAGCGGGGGGGCGGGTGAGCAGTTCTTC. Its protein is CASSSPSSGGAGEQFF. The V call is TRBV7-2, the J call TRBJ2-1; 11 bases align to TRBD2. Trimming cost V 4 bases and J 9 bases; bases outside gene matches: 11. CDR1 SGHTA and CDR2 FQGNSA come from the germline V gene. This CDR3 is 16 amino acids long.

The gene calls are TRBV30 and TRBJ2-7; tentatively, D is TRBD1 (5 bases). From germline, CDR1 is GTSNPN and CDR2 SVGIG (reference sequence). V was shortened by 0 bases and J by 6 bases, with 12 bases between the two germline ends. The CDR3 has 13 amino acids. CDR3 bases: TGTGCCTGGAGTGTTACTGGGGCCGGCGAGCAGTACTTC. Translated, it gives CAWSVTGAGEQYF.

This rearrangement joins TRBV5-1 to TRBJ2-3, with TRBD2 matching 10 bases. V trimming: 3 bases; J trimming: 4 bases; junction bases outside the gene matches: 8. Per the germline V gene, CDR1 is SGHRS and CDR2 is YFSETQ. This CDR3 spans 16 amino acids. The CDR3: CASSWTPSGSADTQYF. CDR3 sequence (DNA): TGCGCCAGCAGCTGGACCCCTAGCGGGAGTGCAGATACGCAGTATTTT.

V usage is TRBV5-1 and J usage is TRBJ2-7; 8 nucleotides align to TRBD2. The CDR3 contains 14 residues. V shed 2 bases, J shed 2 bases, and the junction held 3 bases outside the gene matches. Germline CDR1 SGHRS, CDR2 YFSETQ. CDR3 DNA sequence: TGCGCCAGCAGCTTAGCGGGGGAGCCCTACGAGCAGTACTTC. Protein sequence: CASSLAGEPYEQYF.

The genes are TRBV4-3 and TRBJ2-3; 11 bases agree with TRBD2. The CDR3 sequence is 16 residues long. The V and J ends lost 1 base and 5 bases, in that order; junction bases with no gene match: 5. Germline loops: CDR1 LGHNA, CDR2 YSLEER. CDR3 region: CASSQGVAGGRDTQYF. In nucleotides, the CDR3 is TGCGCCAGCAGCCAAGGCGTAGCGGGGGGGCGAGATACGCAGTATTTT.

The chain joins TRBV7-2 to TRBJ2-7; no clear D. Germline-derived CDR1 and CDR2 are SGHTA and FQGNSA. This CDR3 is built from 18 residues. V lost 2 bases to trimming and J lost 1 base, with 21 bases between them. CDR3 in DNA: TGTGCCAGCAGCTTATTTCGTCTGGCGACTCCAATATCCTACGAGCAGTACTTC. The encoded protein is CASSLFRLATPISYEQYF.

The genes are TRBV5-1 and TRBJ1-2; possibly TRBD1 for D (6 bases). V was shortened by 2 bases and J by 5 bases, with 16 bases between the two germline ends. The length of the CDR3 is 15 residues. Germline lookup yields CDR1 SGHRS and CDR2 YFSETQ. The CDR3 region has the DNA TGCGCCAGCAGCTTAGGTCTGGGGGCAGATTATGGCTACACCTTC. This gives the protein CASSLGLGADYGYTF.

The rearrangement links TRBV30 to TRBJ2-7, with 10 positions matching TRBD2. With V trimmed by 3 bases and J by 9 bases, 11 bases remained unmatched. Germline V gene data show CDR1 as GTSNPN and CDR2 as SVGIG (reference sequence). This CDR3 is built from 14 residues. The CDR3 DNA reads TGTGCCTGGAGAGGACTAGCGGTAGGTTCCGGGCAGTACTTC. The encoded protein is CAWRGLAVGSGQYF.

This clone came up once. This chain joins TRBV9 and TRBJ1-4, with 11 nucleotides matching TRBD1. CDR3 size: 16 residues. V was clipped by 4 bases and J by 5 bases; unmatched bases: 7. Germline CDR1 is SGDLS and CDR2 is YYNGEE. DNA of the CDR3: TGTGCCAGCAGCCCTGGACAGGGGGCAGGAAATGAAAAACTGTTTTTT. The encoded protein is CASSPGQGAGNEKLFF.

The chain carries TRBV28 and TRBJ2-5; a possible D gene is TRBD1 (5 bases). Germline V gene lookup returns CDR1 MDHEN and CDR2 SYDVKM. V shed 5 bases and J shed 5 bases, with 18 bases lying between them. There are 15 residues in the CDR3. CDR3 loop: CASSVGQKWWETQYF. The DNA for the CDR3 is TGTGCCAGCAGTGTCGGACAAAAGTGGTGGGAGACCCAGTACTTC.